This paragraph covers one TCR beta chain sequence. CDR1 SGDLS and CDR2 YYNGEE come from the germline V gene. The CDR3 is made up of 16 amino acids. V gave up 3 bases and J gave up 5 bases; unmatched junction bases: 13. This specimen belongs to a study of shared clonotypes between healthy human individuals. Deep was the level used in running the assay. Method: immunoSEQ multiplex PCR; TCRdb's copy keeps in-frame clones and lacks some. The sample consists of 450,000 to 650,000 clones, about 80% of them appearing once. The sequenced sample consisted of PBMCs. The receptor was isolated from a woman aged 35 to 49 in good health. Some clones in this sample may be carry-over from other donors' samples. The rearrangement joins TRBV9 to TRBJ2-5; TRBD1 aligns across 7 bases. The CDR3 protein is CASSGGDSGSRETQYF. The CDR3 bases are TGTGCCAGCAGCGGAGGGGACAGCGGATCCCGCGAGACCCAGTACTTC.